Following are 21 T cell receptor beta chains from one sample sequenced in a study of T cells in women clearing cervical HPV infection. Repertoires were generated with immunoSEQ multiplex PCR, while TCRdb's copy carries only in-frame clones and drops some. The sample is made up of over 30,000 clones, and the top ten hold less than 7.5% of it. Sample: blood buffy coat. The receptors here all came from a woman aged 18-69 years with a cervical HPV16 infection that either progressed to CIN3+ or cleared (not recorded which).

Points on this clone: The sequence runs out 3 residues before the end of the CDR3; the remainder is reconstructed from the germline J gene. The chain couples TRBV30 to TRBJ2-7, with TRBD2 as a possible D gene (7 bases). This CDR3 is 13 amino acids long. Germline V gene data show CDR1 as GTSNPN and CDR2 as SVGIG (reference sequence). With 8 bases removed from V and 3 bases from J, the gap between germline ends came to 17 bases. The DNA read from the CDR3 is TGTGCCATAAAGGGGGGGGCACTCTACGAG. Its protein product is CAIKGGALYE. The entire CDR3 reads CAIKGGALYEQYF.

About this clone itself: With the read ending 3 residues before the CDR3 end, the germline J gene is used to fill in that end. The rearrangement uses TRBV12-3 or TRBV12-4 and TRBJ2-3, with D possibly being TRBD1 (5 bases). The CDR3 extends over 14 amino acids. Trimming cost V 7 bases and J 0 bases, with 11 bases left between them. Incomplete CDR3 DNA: TGTGCCAGCACCCAGACAGAGAGCACAGATACG. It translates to CASTQTESTDT. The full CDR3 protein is CASTQTESTDTQYF.

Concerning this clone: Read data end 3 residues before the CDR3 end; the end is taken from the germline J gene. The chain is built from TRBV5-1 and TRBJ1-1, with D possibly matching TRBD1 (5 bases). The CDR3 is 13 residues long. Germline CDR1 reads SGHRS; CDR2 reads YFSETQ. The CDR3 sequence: CASSLEQDGEAFF. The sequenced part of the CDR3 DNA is TGCGCCAGCAGCTTGGAACAGGACGGGGAA.

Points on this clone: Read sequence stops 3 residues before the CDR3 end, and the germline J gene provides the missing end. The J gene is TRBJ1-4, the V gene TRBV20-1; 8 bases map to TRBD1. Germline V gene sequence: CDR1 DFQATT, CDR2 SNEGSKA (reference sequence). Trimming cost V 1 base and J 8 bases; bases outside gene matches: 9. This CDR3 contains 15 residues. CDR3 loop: CSARVDRGLEEKLFF. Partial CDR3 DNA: TGCAGTGCTAGAGTCGACAGGGGCTTAGAAGAAAAA.

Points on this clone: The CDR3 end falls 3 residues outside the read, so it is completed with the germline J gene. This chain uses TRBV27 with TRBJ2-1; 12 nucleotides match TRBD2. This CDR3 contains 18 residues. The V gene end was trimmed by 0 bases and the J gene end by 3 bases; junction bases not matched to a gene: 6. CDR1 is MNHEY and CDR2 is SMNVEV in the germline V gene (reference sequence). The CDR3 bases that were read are TGTGCCAGCAGTTTATCATCTAGCGGGAGGGCCAACTACAATGAG. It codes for CASSLSSSGRANYNE. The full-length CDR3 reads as CASSLSSSGRANYNEQFF.

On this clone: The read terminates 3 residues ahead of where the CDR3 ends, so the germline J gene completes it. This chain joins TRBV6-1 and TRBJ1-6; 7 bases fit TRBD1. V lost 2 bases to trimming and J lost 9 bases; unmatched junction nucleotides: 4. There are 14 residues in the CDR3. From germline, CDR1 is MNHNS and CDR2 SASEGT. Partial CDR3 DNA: TGTGCCAGCAGTGAACTGGACAGGTTTTCACCC. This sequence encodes CASSELDRFSP. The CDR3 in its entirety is CASSELDRFSPLHF.

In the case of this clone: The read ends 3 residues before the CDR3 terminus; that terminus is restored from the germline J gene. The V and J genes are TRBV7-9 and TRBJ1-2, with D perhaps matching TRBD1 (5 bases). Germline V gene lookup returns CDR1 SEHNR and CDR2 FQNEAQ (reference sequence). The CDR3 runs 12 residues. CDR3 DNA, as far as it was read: TGTGCCAGCAGCTTACCCGGGACTAGC. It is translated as CASSLPGTS. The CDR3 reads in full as CASSLPGTSYTF.

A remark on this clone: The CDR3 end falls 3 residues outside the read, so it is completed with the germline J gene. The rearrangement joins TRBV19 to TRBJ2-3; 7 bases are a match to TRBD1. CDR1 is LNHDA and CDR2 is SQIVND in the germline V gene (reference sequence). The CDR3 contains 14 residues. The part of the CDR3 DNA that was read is TGTGCCAGTAGTCTCCAAAGGGGGCAAGAGACG. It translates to CASSLQRGQET. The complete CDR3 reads CASSLQRGQETQYF.

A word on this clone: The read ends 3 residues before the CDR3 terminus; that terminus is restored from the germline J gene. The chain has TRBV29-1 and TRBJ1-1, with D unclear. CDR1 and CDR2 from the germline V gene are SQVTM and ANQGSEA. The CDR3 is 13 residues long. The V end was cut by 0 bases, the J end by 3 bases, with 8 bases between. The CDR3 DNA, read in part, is TGCAGCGTTGAAGATAGTGTGTACACTGAA. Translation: CSVEDSVYTE. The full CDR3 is CSVEDSVYTEAFF.

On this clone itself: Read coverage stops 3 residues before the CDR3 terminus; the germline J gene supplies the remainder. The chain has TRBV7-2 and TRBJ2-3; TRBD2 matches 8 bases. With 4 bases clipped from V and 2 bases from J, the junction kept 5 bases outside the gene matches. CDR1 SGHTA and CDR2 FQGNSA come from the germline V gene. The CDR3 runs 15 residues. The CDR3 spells CASSSPGLVTDTQYF. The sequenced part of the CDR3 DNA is TGTGCCAGCAGCTCCCCGGGACTAGTCACAGATACG.

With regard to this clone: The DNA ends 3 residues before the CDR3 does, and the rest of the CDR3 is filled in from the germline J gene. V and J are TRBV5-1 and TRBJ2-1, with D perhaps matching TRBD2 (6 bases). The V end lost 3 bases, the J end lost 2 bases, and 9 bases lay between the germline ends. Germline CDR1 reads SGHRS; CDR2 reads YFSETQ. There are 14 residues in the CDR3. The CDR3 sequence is CASSSAGTYNEQFF. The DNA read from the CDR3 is TGCGCCAGCAGCTCTGCGGGGACCTACAATGAG.

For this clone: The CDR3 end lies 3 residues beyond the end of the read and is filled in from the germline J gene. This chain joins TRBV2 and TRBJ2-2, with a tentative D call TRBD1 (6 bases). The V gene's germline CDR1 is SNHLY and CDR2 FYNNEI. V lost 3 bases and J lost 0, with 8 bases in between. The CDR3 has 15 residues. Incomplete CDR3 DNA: TGTGCCAGCAGTGAGCAGGGGCCGAACACCGGGGAG. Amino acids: CASSEQGPNTGE. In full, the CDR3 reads CASSEQGPNTGELFF.

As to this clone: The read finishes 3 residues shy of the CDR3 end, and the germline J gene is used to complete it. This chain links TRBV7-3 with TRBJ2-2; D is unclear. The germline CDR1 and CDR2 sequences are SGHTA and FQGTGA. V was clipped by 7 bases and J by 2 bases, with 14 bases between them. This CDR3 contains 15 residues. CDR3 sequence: CASTPRPVNTGELFF. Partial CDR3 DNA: TGTGCCAGCACCCCCAGGCCGGTCAACACCGGGGAG.

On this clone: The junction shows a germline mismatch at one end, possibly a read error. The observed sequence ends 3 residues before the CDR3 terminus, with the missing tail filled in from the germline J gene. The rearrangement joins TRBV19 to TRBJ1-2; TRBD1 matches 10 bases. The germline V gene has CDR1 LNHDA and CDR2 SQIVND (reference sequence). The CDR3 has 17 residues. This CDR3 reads CAGRQGARHAKGGTYTF. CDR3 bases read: TGTGCCGGTAGACAGGGGGCAAGGCACGCAAAGGGAGGTACC.

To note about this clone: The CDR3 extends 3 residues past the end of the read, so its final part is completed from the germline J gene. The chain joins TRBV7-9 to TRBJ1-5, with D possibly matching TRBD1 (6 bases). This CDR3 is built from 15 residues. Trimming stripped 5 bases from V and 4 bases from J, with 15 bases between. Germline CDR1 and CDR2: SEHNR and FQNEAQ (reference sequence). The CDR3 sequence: CASSRDRRENQPQHF. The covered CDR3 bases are TGTGCCAGCAGCCGCGACAGGAGGGAGAATCAGCCC.

The CDR3 loop reads CASRSKVGLAGEDEQFF. The sequenced CDR3 bases are TGTGCCAGCAGATCTAAGGTGGGACTAGCGGGAGAGGATGAG. The rearrangement uses TRBV7-6 and TRBJ2-1; TRBD2 agrees at 14 bases. The sequence runs out 3 residues before the end of the CDR3; the remainder is reconstructed from the germline J gene. Germline V gives CDR1 SGHVS, CDR2 FNYEAQ. The CDR3 extends over 17 amino acids. V dropped 6 bases and J dropped 8; count of bases not matched to a gene: 12.

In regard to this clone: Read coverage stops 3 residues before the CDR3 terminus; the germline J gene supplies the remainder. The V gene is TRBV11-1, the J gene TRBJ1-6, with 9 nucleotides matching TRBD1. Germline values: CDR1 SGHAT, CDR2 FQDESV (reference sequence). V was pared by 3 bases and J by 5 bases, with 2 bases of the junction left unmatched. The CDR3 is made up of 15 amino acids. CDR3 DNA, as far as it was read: TGTGCCAGCAGCTTTGGGACAGGGCATAATTCACCC. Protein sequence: CASSFGTGHNSP. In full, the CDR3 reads CASSFGTGHNSPLHF.

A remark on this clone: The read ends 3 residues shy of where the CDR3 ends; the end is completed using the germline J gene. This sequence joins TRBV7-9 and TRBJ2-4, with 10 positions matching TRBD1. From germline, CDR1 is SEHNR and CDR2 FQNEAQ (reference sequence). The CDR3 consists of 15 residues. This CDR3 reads CASSSTGTGVYGQYF. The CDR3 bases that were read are TGTGCCAGCAGCTCAACCGGGACAGGGGTTTATGGT.

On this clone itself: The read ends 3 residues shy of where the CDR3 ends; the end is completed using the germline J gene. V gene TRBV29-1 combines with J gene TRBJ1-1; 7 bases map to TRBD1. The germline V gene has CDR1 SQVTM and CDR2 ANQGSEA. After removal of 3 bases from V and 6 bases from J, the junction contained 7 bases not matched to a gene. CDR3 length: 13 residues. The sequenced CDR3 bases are TGCAGCGTTGACAGGACAGGAGGGTCTGAA. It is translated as CSVDRTGGSE. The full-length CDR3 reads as CSVDRTGGSEAFF.

The chain's CDR3 is CSVLLAGVDGKNIQYF. Partial CDR3 DNA: TGCAGCGTTCTACTAGCGGGAGTCGATGGCAAAAACATT. The genes are TRBV29-1 and TRBJ2-4, with 11 bases identical to TRBD2. Read coverage stops 3 residues before the CDR3 terminus; the germline J gene supplies the remainder. The CDR3 contains 16 residues. The V and J ends lost 5 bases and 3 bases, in that order; junction bases with no gene match: 9. CDR1 SQVTM and CDR2 ANQGSEA come from the germline V gene.

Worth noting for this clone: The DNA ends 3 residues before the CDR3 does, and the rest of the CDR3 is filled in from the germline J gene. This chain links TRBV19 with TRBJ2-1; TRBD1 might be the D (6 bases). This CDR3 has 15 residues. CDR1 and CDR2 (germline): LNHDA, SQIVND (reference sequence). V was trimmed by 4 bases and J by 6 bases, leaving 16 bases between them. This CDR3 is CASSRVRDTFNEQFF. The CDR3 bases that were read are TGTGCCAGTAGTAGGGTCCGGGACACCTTCAATGAG.